Sequencing of this TCR beta chain was carried out in a study of graft-versus-host responses after intestinal transplantation. Study-level background: Every recipient underwent anti-thymocyte globulin induction, then tacrolimus and steroids for two to four years.

Sequencing was performed with immunoSEQ multiplex PCR; in TCRdb, only in-frame clones are kept and a portion is missing. The sample consists of about 88,000 clones, around 93% of them appearing once. V lost 5 bases and J 4 bases, leaving 21 bases between the germline ends. Germline V gene lookup returns CDR1 LNHDA and CDR2 SQIVND (reference sequence). The CDR3 is 17 residues long. Whole-study findings and limits: The recipient marrow held GvH clones, and some of them showed up first in ileum or blood.

Notes on this clone: Its cognate antigen is unknown.

The clonotype originates from a human donor who was the organ donor for an intestinal transplant. J is TRBJ2-1 and V is TRBV19; the D gene is possibly TRBD2 (5 bases). The starting material was unstimulated CD4+ T cells sorted from spleen or lymph node cells, obtained before transplant. CDR3 residues: CASSPGNWRAKYNEQFF. CDR3 DNA: TGTGCCAGTAGTCCCGGAAATTGGCGGGCGAAGTACAATGAGCAGTTCTTC.